Following are 20 T cell receptor beta chains from one sample sequenced in a study of cytomegalovirus exposure and HLA in healthy donors. Primers included in the PCR were 60 Vbeta and 13 Jbeta primers. Sequencing was performed with immunoSEQ multiplex PCR; in TCRdb, only in-frame clones are kept and a portion is missing. Found here are about 130,000 clones, 75% to 85% of them singletons; the top ten hold around 0.99%. The sequencing input was PBMCs. The receptors here all came from a male donor in good health and CMV-seronegative.

This chain links TRBV10-3 with TRBJ2-7, with 15 bases that match TRBD2. The germline CDR1 and CDR2 sequences are ENHRY and SYGVKD. V was clipped by 10 bases and J by 0 bases; unmatched bases: 10. The CDR3 has 17 amino acids. CDR3 nucleotide sequence: TGTGCCACCACCCCGGGACTAGCGGGGGGTCGCTCCTACGAGCAGTACTTC. Translated: CATTPGLAGGRSYEQYF.

The genes are TRBV11-3 and TRBJ2-5, with a weak D call TRBD2 (6 bases). The V gene lost 4 bases and the J gene lost 0 bases, with 15 bases spanning the gap. This CDR3 comprises 16 residues. Per germline, CDR1 SGHNT and CDR2 YENEEA. The CDR3 here is CASSSRRRGYQETQYF. The CDR3 DNA sequence: TGTGCCAGCAGCTCCAGAAGGAGGGGCTACCAAGAGACCCAGTACTTC.

The chain employs TRBV2 and TRBJ1-4, with D uncertain. V gave up 8 bases and J gave up 4 bases, with 11 bases separating them. CDR1 and CDR2 from the germline V gene are SNHLY and FYNNEI. The CDR3 runs to 13 residues. In DNA, the CDR3 is TGTGCCAGCGGGAGACGGGGTAATGAAAAACTGTTTTTT. Protein sequence: CASGRRGNEKLFF. The full variable domain, in which reference TRBV2 and TRBJ1-4 provide the parts outside the CDR3, is EPEVTQTPSHQVTQMGQEVILRCVPISNHLYFYWYRQILGQKVEFLVSFYNNEISEKSEIFDDQFSVERPDGSNFTLKIRSTKLEDSAMYFCASGRRGNEKLFFGSGTQLSVL.

To note about this clone: Other nucleotide sequences from this sample produce the same CDR3. The chain uses TRBV7-8 and TRBJ2-5; 7 nucleotides line up with TRBD1. Germline CDR1 is SGHVS and CDR2 is FQNEAQ. V shed 3 bases and J 2 bases; nucleotides not matched to a gene: 6. CDR3 size: 15 residues. The CDR3 DNA reads TGTGCCAGCAGCTTGAGGTCGGACAGGCAAGAGACCCAGTACTTC. Its protein product is CASSLRSDRQETQYF.

The chain has TRBV11-3 and TRBJ2-1; 7 bases line up with TRBD1. V lost 6 bases, J lost 0 bases, and 5 bases stayed unmatched. The CDR3 consists of 15 residues. Germline loops: CDR1 SGHNT, CDR2 YENEEA. The chain's CDR3 is CASRRGQNSYNEQFF. CDR3 nucleotides: TGTGCCAGCAGGAGGGGGCAGAACTCCTACAATGAGCAGTTCTTC. The whole variable domain, remainder taken from reference TRBV11-3 and TRBJ2-1, is EAGVVQSPRYKIIEKKQPVAFWCNPISGHNTLYWYLQNLGQGPELLIRYENEEAVDDSQLPKDRFSAERLKGVDSTLKIQPAELGDSAVYLCASRRGQNSYNEQFFGPGTRLTVL.

The chain joins TRBV10-3 to TRBJ2-7; possibly TRBD2 for D (7 bases). Deletions cut 0 bases from V and 3 bases from J, with 12 bases between. The CDR3 totals 15 residues. Per the germline V gene, CDR1 is ENHRY and CDR2 is SYGVKD. CDR3 DNA sequence: TGTGCCATCAGTGAGTCGGGGGCTAGCGGCTACGAGCAGTACTTC. Its translation is CAISESGASGYEQYF.

This sequence joins TRBV7-9 and TRBJ2-7; tentative D call: TRBD1 (6 bases). CDR1 and CDR2 from the germline V gene are SEHNR and FQNEAQ (reference sequence). The CDR3 length is 14 residues. The V gene lost 4 bases and the J gene lost 5 bases, with 15 bases spanning the gap. CDR3 DNA sequence: TGTGCCAGCAGCTCAAGCAGGGGAATCGACGAGCAGTACTTC. Protein product: CASSSSRGIDEQYF.

The chain couples TRBV29-1 to TRBJ2-5, with D perhaps TRBD1 (5 bases). CDR1 SQVTM and CDR2 ANQGSEA come from the germline V gene. Trimming removed 7 bases at V and 1 base at J, with 16 bases between. The CDR3 contains 14 residues. The CDR3 bases are TGCAGCGGTAAGGGGTCGAATTTCCAAGAGACCCAGTACTTC. Its translation is CSGKGSNFQETQYF. Together with reference TRBV29-1 and TRBJ2-5, the CDR3 gives the full variable domain: SAVISQKPSRDICQRGTSLTIQCQVDSQVTMMFWYRQQPGQSLTLIATANQGSEATYESGFVIDKFPISRPNLTFSTLTVSNMSPEDSSIYLCSGKGSNFQETQYFGPGTRLLVL.

The chain couples TRBV19 to TRBJ1-6; 9 nucleotides agree with TRBD1. The J segment lost 9 bases and the V segment lost 5 bases, leaving 5 bases of the junction unmatched. Germline CDR1 is LNHDA and CDR2 is SQIVND (reference sequence). CDR3 length: 14 residues. The CDR3 region is CASSAGQGTSPLHF. Here the CDR3 DNA reads TGTGCCAGTAGTGCCGGACAGGGGACTTCACCCCTCCACTTT.

In this sample, this clone turned up a few times. The chain is built from TRBV6-1 and TRBJ1-1, with D unresolved. Trimming stripped 2 bases from V and 0 bases from J, with 7 bases between. The CDR3 is made up of 14 amino acids. CDR1 and CDR2 (germline): MNHNS, SASEGT. CDR3 nucleotides: TGTGCCAGCAGTGAAATACTATTGAACACTGAAGCTTTCTTT. It encodes CASSEILLNTEAFF.

Only one count was recorded for this clone. CDR3 nucleotide sequence: TGCGCCAGCAGCCAAGACACACAGGGGTACACTGAAGCTTTCTTT. Its translation: CASSQDTQGYTEAFF. J is TRBJ1-1 and V is TRBV4-3, with TRBD1 identical over 7 bases. From germline, CDR1 is LGHNA and CDR2 YSLEER. CDR3 length: 15 amino acids. The V gene end was trimmed by 0 bases and the J gene end by 3 bases; junction bases not matched to a gene: 4.

The CDR3 sequence is CASRPETGREGYGYTF. CDR3 bases: TGTGCCAGCAGACCCGAAACAGGGAGGGAAGGCTATGGCTACACCTTC. V usage is TRBV27 and J usage is TRBJ1-2; tentatively, D is TRBD1 (6 bases). Per the germline V gene, CDR1 is MNHEY and CDR2 is SMNVEV (reference sequence). This CDR3 region has 16 residues. V was clipped by 6 bases and J by 4 bases, with 21 bases between them.

This clone has a single count. The chain carries TRBV5-1 and TRBJ2-3; 7 bases agree with TRBD1. CDR1 and CDR2 (germline): SGHRS, YFSETQ. With V trimmed by 0 bases and J by 4 bases, 5 bases remained unmatched. The CDR3 loop spans 15 amino acids. This chain's CDR3 is CASSLDRGAADTQYF. CDR3 sequence (DNA): TGCGCCAGCAGCTTGGACAGGGGAGCCGCAGATACGCAGTATTTT.

The rearrangement links TRBV5-1 to TRBJ1-1, with D maybe TRBD1 (6 bases). CDR3 size: 15 residues. Germline V lookup: CDR1 SGHRS, CDR2 YFSETQ. The V end lost 0 bases, the J end lost 4 bases, and 13 bases lay between the germline ends. The CDR3 region is CASSLDTGLGTEAFF. The CDR3 coding sequence is TGCGCCAGCAGCTTGGATACAGGGCTGGGCACTGAAGCTTTCTTT.

This clone appeared a few times. The chain recombines TRBV4-3 with TRBJ1-2, with D possibly being TRBD1 (5 bases). V lost 0 bases, J lost 3 bases, and 11 bases lay in between. The CDR3 is 15 residues long. The V gene's germline CDR1 is LGHNA and CDR2 YSLEER. The CDR3, as DNA: TGCGCCAGCAGCCAAGATCTTGCAGGGTACTATGGCTACACCTTC. As protein: CASSQDLAGYYGYTF.

The V gene is TRBV18, the J gene TRBJ2-5; no reliable D call. Germline V gives CDR1 KGHSH, CDR2 LQKENI. V shed 6 bases and J shed 7 bases, with 9 bases lying between them. This CDR3 contains 11 residues. This CDR3 is CASSSGRTQYF. DNA of the CDR3: TGTGCCAGCTCGTCGGGTAGGACCCAGTACTTC. Filled out from reference TRBV18 and TRBJ2-5, the complete variable domain reads NAGVMQNPRHLVRRRGQEARLRCSPMKGHSHVYWYRQLPEEGLKFMVYLQKENIIDESGMPKERFSAEFPKEGPSILRIQQVVRGDSAAYFCASSSGRTQYFGPGTRLLVL.

The V gene is TRBV6-5, the J gene TRBJ1-3; possible D gene TRBD1, 5 bases. The germline V gene has CDR1 MNHEY and CDR2 SVGAGI. The V end was cut by 4 bases, the J end by 0 bases, with 13 bases between. The CDR3 runs 16 residues. CDR3 DNA: TGTGCCAGCAGTTCTACGTGGGGACTCTCTGGAAACACCATATATTTT. Amino acid sequence: CASSSTWGLSGNTIYF.

V usage is TRBV2 and J usage is TRBJ1-1, with D tentatively TRBD1 (6 bases). The ends were cut back, 1 base at V and 1 base at J, with 13 bases in the middle. This CDR3 spans 16 amino acids. Germline loops: CDR1 SNHLY, CDR2 FYNNEI. Here the CDR3 DNA reads TGTGCCAGCAGTGAAGAGGGTGTCAGGGGGAACACTGAAGCTTTCTTT. Translating gives CASSEEGVRGNTEAFF.

The rearrangement joins TRBV9 to TRBJ2-1; perhaps TRBD1 as D (6 bases). Trimming removed 0 bases at V and 8 bases at J, with 9 bases between. The CDR3 loop spans 13 amino acids. Germline CDR1 is SGDLS and CDR2 is YYNGEE. The CDR3 region is CASSVGGHDEQFF. In nucleotides, the CDR3 is TGTGCCAGCAGCGTAGGGGGGCACGATGAGCAGTTCTTC.

In this sample, this clone turned up once. This rearrangement joins TRBV18 to TRBJ2-7; 7 positions agree with TRBD1. V was pared by 5 bases and J by 1 base, with 8 bases of the junction left unmatched. Germline V gene data show CDR1 as KGHSH and CDR2 as LQKENI. The CDR3 length is 15 residues. CDR3 coding DNA: TGTGCCAGCTCAGGGACAGAATCACCTTCCTACGAGCAGTACTTC. Protein sequence: CASSGTESPSYEQYF. The whole variable domain, remainder taken from reference TRBV18 and TRBJ2-7, is NAGVMQNPRHLVRRRGQEARLRCSPMKGHSHVYWYRQLPEEGLKFMVYLQKENIIDESGMPKERFSAEFPKEGPSILRIQQVVRGDSAAYFCASSGTESPSYEQYFGPGTRLTVT.